Sequencing of this T cell receptor (beta chain) was carried out in a study of blood T cell repertoires in COVID-19. With V trimmed by 0 bases and J by 1 base, 9 bases remained unmatched. Germline V gene lookup returns CDR1 SGHVS and CDR2 FQNEAQ. This CDR3 spans 17 amino acids. The sample holds one count of this clone. Authors' methods: Amplification of reference gene primers provided the estimated nucleated cell counts. Repertoires were generated with immunoSEQ multiplex PCR, while TCRdb's copy carries only in-frame clones and drops some. V, J and clone size were drawn from that table, and D and trimming were deduced from the DNA. The table shows some 190,000 clones, with roughly 86% occurring only once.

Sequenced: peripheral blood. This TCR was sampled from a man younger than 30 with active or convalescent COVID-19. The chain recombines TRBV7-8 with TRBJ2-7, with 7 bases aligning to TRBD1. The CDR3 coding sequence is TGTGCCAGCAGCTTAGCGTCTTGGACAGGCAGTTCCTACGAGCAGTACTTC. Translation gives CASSLASWTGSSYEQYF. The complete variable domain, with remaining parts taken from reference TRBV7-8 and TRBJ2-7, reads GAGVSQSPRYKVAKRGQDVALRCDPISGHVSLFWYQQALGQGPEFLTYFQNEAQLDKSGLPSDRFFAERPEGSVSTLKIQRTQQEDSAVYLCASSLASWTGSSYEQYFGPGTRLTVT.